Sequencing of this T cell receptor (beta chain) was carried out in a study of blood T cell repertoires in COVID-19 (dated by TCRdb to 2018 to 2021). Study-level background: The collaborator samples originated in the United States, Italy and Spain and spanned the acute and convalescent phases of COVID-19. Subjects who had been exposed to COVID-19, were actively infected with it, or had recovered from it provided the deeply sampled blood TCRbeta repertoires that made up the dataset. The samples were drawn from the first 160 participants of the ongoing ImmuneRACE study and from 1,200 or so subjects provided by 6 global collaborators. The repertoires were released in a freely available public database meant as a resource for research on the immune response to SARS-CoV-2. The prospective study material was composed of cDNA or gDNA derived from T cells, B-cell-depleted T cells, or PBMCs. HLA class I and class II types, where available, came from metadata supplied by the sample provider rather than from assay-based typing. Sample metadata almost always included a de-identified subject ID, COVID-19 status, age in years and sex.

What the work shows at the level of the full study, not this receptor alone: How much clinical and demographic metadata was included differed by source and by participant, and the metadata was provided uncurated.

The CDR3 measures 14 amino acids from cysteine to phenylalanine. The only DNA kept is the CDR3, 42 bases in frame from the first base. CDR1 and CDR2 (SEHNR, FQNEAQ) derive from the germline V gene (reference sequence). V is pruned by 5 bases and J by 6 bases, leaving 9 bases of the junction without a gene match. On this clone: It lacks a known antigen. It has no much larger one-base neighbor in the sample; base qualities were not kept.

The immunoSEQ Assay, a bias-controlled multiplex PCR, was used to amplify TCRbeta CDR3 regions from genomic DNA. On the study's bioinformatics: The number of nucleated cells in each sample was estimated from the amplification of reference gene primers within the assay. Sequence reads were collapsed and filtered to measure the absolute abundance of every unique TCRbeta CDR3 rearrangement. Productive Simpson clonality was computed per sample as the square root of Simpson's diversity index over productive rearrangements. What TCRdb holds here is the immuneACCESS table cut down to in-frame rearrangements. Part of the clones is not present; checked against another copy, under half of the missing clones reflect an unresolved V gene, and the others are unexplained. Clone size and the V and J calls come from that table; the DNA yielded D and trimming. Here the sample has roughly 420,000 clones; around 89% occur a single time. The ten largest clones represent approximately 1% of the sample.

Enrolling through a virtual design, the prospective study's participants ranged in age from roughly 18 to 89 years and lived across more than 20 United States geographic areas. In the prospective study, participants were assigned to cohorts based on the clinical history participants reported in a screening survey and a study questionnaire. Each participant in the prospective study had whole blood, serum and a nasopharyngeal or oropharyngeal swab collected by mobile phlebotomists. Additional blood draws and questionnaires over an approximately 2-month period could optionally be provided by prospective study participants. Blood samples from the prospective study were shipped frozen or at room temperature prior to DNA extraction.

This TCR came from a woman aged 25 to 39 with acute COVID-19. Sequenced input: PBMCs or T cells enriched from blood (not recorded which). This chain is built from TRBV7-9 and TRBJ1-2, with 7 central nucleotides matching TRBD1. The nucleotide sequence reads TGTGCCAGCAGCCGGGAGACAGGGAATGATGGCTACACCTTC. Its protein product is CASSRETGNDGYTF.